This T cell receptor beta chain derives from a study of OX40 agonist ivuxolimab in advanced cancers. Data came from immunoSEQ multiplex PCR; TCRdb stores just in-frame clones and leaves some out. The data show around 110,000 clones, roughly 93% seen once. V lost 3 bases and J 2 bases, leaving 10 bases between the germline ends. This CDR3 has 14 residues. CDR1 SGHTA and CDR2 FQGNSA come from the germline V gene. This specimen was CD4+ or CD8+ T cells sorted from blood, taken in a trial of the OX40 agonist ivuxolimab. The chain joins TRBV7-2 to TRBJ2-5; no firm D call. The TCR sequence derives from an adult with an advanced solid tumor such as melanoma, head and neck, liver or kidney cancer. DNA for the CDR3: TGTGCCAGCAGCTTCTGGCGGAAGCAAGAGACCCAGTACTTC. This gives the protein CASSFWRKQETQYF.